The sequence of this TCR beta chain was determined in a study of blood T cell repertoires in COVID-19. Overall study context: The samples span acute and convalescent COVID-19 from the United States, Italy and Spain.

V was pared by 5 bases and J by 6 bases, with 17 bases between. Per germline, CDR1 SGHVS and CDR2 FQNEAQ. The CDR3 extends over 15 amino acids. The assay was immunoSEQ multiplex PCR, and TCRdb's table has in-frame clones only and misses some. Of roughly 71,000 clones listed, roughly 80% were seen once; the top ten hold 7.5% to 9.5%. The chain employs TRBV7-8 and TRBJ1-5, with TRBD1 as a possible D gene (6 bases). The clonotype comes from a man in his fifties with active COVID-19. Sequencing was done on a sample of peripheral blood. The CDR3 loop is CASSRDIYDSQPQHF. In DNA, the CDR3 is TGTGCCAGCAGCCGGGACATATATGACAGTCAGCCCCAGCATTTT.